This T cell receptor beta chain was sequenced during a study of blood T cell repertoires in COVID-19. Study context: Samples of COVID-19 (acute and convalescent) were obtained from the United States, Italy and Spain.

The CDR3 spans 16 residues. Per the germline V gene, CDR1 is SGHVS and CDR2 is FQNEAQ. V gave up 5 bases and J gave up 5 bases, with 19 bases separating them. Authors' data handling: Cell counts per sample came from amplifying reference gene primers. The assay was immunoSEQ multiplex PCR, and TCRdb's table has in-frame clones only and misses some. V and J calls and clone size are those listed in that table; D and trimming were worked out from the DNA. The repertoire holds 200,000 to 250,000 clones, with around 83% as singletons. Sequencing used peripheral blood. The TCR was taken from a man aged 80 or over with acute or convalescent COVID-19. The rearrangement joins TRBV7-8 to TRBJ2-4; a weak D match, TRBD1 (7 bases). The CDR3 loop is CASSRMSRGVQNIQYF. CDR3 DNA sequence: TGTGCCAGCAGCCGCATGAGCAGGGGGGTCCAAAACATTCAGTACTTC. Using reference TRBV7-8 and TRBJ2-4 for the parts outside the CDR3, the full variable domain is GAGVSQSPRYKVAKRGQDVALRCDPISGHVSLFWYQQALGQGPEFLTYFQNEAQLDKSGLPSDRFFAERPEGSVSTLKIQRTQQEDSAVYLCASSRMSRGVQNIQYFGAGTRLSVL.